This is a list of T cell receptor beta chains from one sample in a study of tumor-infiltrating lymphocytes in localized non-small cell lung cancer. The assay was immunoSEQ multiplex PCR, and TCRdb's table has in-frame clones only and misses some. The table includes 25,000 to 35,000 clones, 70% to 90% detected once. Sequencing was performed on lung tumor tissue. These receptor sequences come from a human donor with non-small cell lung cancer. The CDR3 runs from the conserved cysteine through the conserved F or W. The order of the fields is V gene, D gene, J gene, CDR3 protein. The D gene is left open where the match is weak.

TRBV10-3	-	TRBJ1-1	CAISESMQLNTEAFF
TRBV18	TRBD1	TRBJ1-2	CASSPRQGTTNYGYTF
TRBV4-1	-	TRBJ2-7	CASSPVAGGSYEQYF
TRBV6-1	TRBD2	TRBJ2-1	CASSAQRGGSYNEQFF
TRBV2	TRBD2	TRBJ2-2	CASSGEGSTGELFF
TRBV6-5	-	TRBJ2-5	CASSYSPSGVETQYF
TRBV29-1	TRBD1	TRBJ1-6	CSVGTGNSPLHF
TRBV7-2	-	TRBJ2-7	CASSPRGVGGYEQYF
TRBV4-2	TRBD1	TRBJ2-3	CASSGDRGRYADTQYF
TRBV2	TRBD1	TRBJ2-7	CASSEKGQVLLGGYEQYF
TRBV14	TRBD2	TRBJ2-4	CASSPGGVRIQYF
TRBV6-5	TRBD1	TRBJ1-1	CASTPRQGNTEAFF
TRBV19	TRBD1	TRBJ2-5	CASSIGQGAETQYF
TRBV7-9	-	TRBJ2-5	CASSSTSQGFGLTQYF
TRBV7-9	-	TRBJ1-1	CASSLTTNTEAFF
TRBV9	-	TRBJ1-1	CASSVRGLRARGAFF
TRBV2	-	TRBJ1-6	CASSDLRDSPLHF
TRBV6-1	-	TRBJ2-3	CASSLGQIRTDTQYF
TRBV5-8	TRBD1	TRBJ1-2	CASSRTGFFGYTF
TRBV27	TRBD2	TRBJ2-7	CASSLSQRGATYEQYF
TRBV5-1	-	TRBJ2-5	CASSQRDQGGQETQYF
TRBV7-2	-	TRBJ1-5	CASSQFRGGNQPQHF
TRBV9	TRBD1	TRBJ1-6	CASSFGQGINSPLHF
TRBV7-9	TRBD2	TRBJ2-2	CASSLARGVTGELFF
TRBV19	TRBD1	TRBJ1-5	CASSILQGAQQPQHF
TRBV27	-	TRBJ2-5	CASRARIQETQYF
TRBV9	-	TRBJ1-2	CASSAAGLPYYGYTF
TRBV30	TRBD1	TRBJ1-5	CAWGRGAQGYNQPQHF
TRBV4-3	-	TRBJ2-7	CASSLDSALSSYEQYF
TRBV5-1	TRBD1	TRBJ2-3	CASSSGQGLTDTQYF
TRBV30	TRBD2	TRBJ2-5	CAWSSGGAAGETQYF
TRBV9	TRBD1	TRBJ2-2	CASRSGTGGFGELFF
TRBV6-5	-	TRBJ1-5	CASSPSGNQPQHF
TRBV7-9	-	TRBJ2-5	CASSLGGGETQYF